The rows below give T cell receptor beta chains drawn from one sample of a study of CD8 T cells in ankylosing spondylitis. TCRdb itself ran the 5' RACE reads through MiXCR, one entry per CDR3 protein. The repertoire includes some 250,000 distinct CDR3 sequences, about 11% of them detected once, and around 6.5% sits in the top ten. Sequencing input: blood, either unsorted or a sorted T cell fraction (not recorded which). The receptors were sampled from a male donor with ankylosing spondylitis or in good health (not recorded which). Both conserved end residues are trimmed from each CDR3. Some rows have no size entry. The others give once, few or many, or a class for an expanded clone.

>TRBJ2-4|TRBV7-3|many
ASTSPRTEGRDIQY
>TRBJ2-3|TRBV4-2|.
ASSQESSGTVTDTQY
>TRBJ2-7|TRBV6-5|many
ASSYLRDRDDEQY
>TRBJ2-5|TRBV9|few
ASSVSQQGLHGETQY
>TRBJ1-2|TRBV20-1|.
SARRVRDFYGYT
>TRBJ2-1|TRBV20-1|many
SATPRQGNSYNEQF
>TRBJ1-1|TRBV3-1|many
ASSQVVRRPTEAF
>TRBJ2-5|TRBV20-1|few
SAILGVGETQY
>TRBJ2-5|TRBV7-9|few
ASRRVGGEETQY
>TRBJ2-7|TRBV13|.
ASSQANSYEQY
>TRBJ1-1|TRBV20-1|many
SANDRGRWEMNTEAF
>TRBJ1-6|TRBV27|few
ASRGGTLSSYNSPLH
>TRBJ1-1|TRBV5-1|many
ASSLGSTGSTEAF
>TRBJ1-3|TRBV6-5|many
ASSLDRAGNTIY
>TRBJ2-1|TRBV5-1|many
ASSLEAGTSGGRYNEQF
>TRBJ2-5|TRBV20-1|many
SAAPQETQY
>TRBJ2-4|TRBV20-1|many
SAYTGLALAKNIQY